This TCR beta chain was sequenced for a study of T cell changes during pregnancy in multiple sclerosis. Per germline, CDR1 SGHNT and CDR2 YENEEA. Unmatched junction bases numbered 10, after V lost 5 bases and J lost 3 bases. The CDR3 runs to 15 residues. TCRdb's copy holds only in-frame clones and misses some; the assay was immunoSEQ multiplex PCR. The table lists around 32,000 clones, 80% to 90% of them singletons. The chain carries TRBV11-3 and TRBJ2-7; TRBD2 matches 7 bases. This receptor was identified in a female donor with multiple sclerosis, enrolled in a pregnancy study. The sample in question was CD8+ T cells from peripheral blood mononuclear cells, obtained in the third trimester of pregnancy. The CDR3 nucleotides read TGTGCCAGCAGCCCCCGGCGGGGGAAATGCTACGAGCAGTACTTC. It codes for CASSPRRGKCYEQYF.